Listed below are T cell receptor beta chains from one sample, sequenced in a study of blood T cell repertoires in COVID-19. The table came from immunoSEQ multiplex PCR; TCRdb's copy has only in-frame clones and leaves some out. The sample lists under 65,000 clones, about nine tenths occurring once. Sequencing used peripheral blood. The origin of the receptors is a human donor in a cohort sampled during active COVID-19. The conserved cysteine and the conserved F or W are not part of the CDR3 here. Part of the rows lack a size; the others show once, few, many or a class for expanded clones.

cdr3_length clone_size v_call cdr3_aa
15 . TRBV4-2 ASSQDRDGGGGYEQY
11 . TRBV15 ATSKQGNTEAF
12 once TRBV7-9 ASSSTGARNIQY
10 . TRBV25-1 ASMREPNEQY
12 . TRBV18 ASSRGQVGTEAF
14 . TRBV5-4 ASSLGVRRGYYEQY
12 few TRBV6-6 ASTPTTEPQPQH
14 . TRBV24-1 ATSDHGLAFGNEQF
13 . TRBV10-1 ASSESNLGLQTQY
12 . TRBV28 ASSLKQGNYGYT
13 . TRBV4-3 ASSQGRGGAGEQY
13 . TRBV29-1 SVELRLSRVYEQY
12 . TRBV18 ASSPSTGLYGYT
12 . TRBV28 ASIAGGSSYEQY
12 . TRBV28 ASTPTNMGDEQY
14 . TRBV7-2 ASSLQPLAVTDTQY
14 . TRBV9 ASSASSAGASDGYT
12 once TRBV11-1 ASSLGGRNQPQH
11 . TRBV5-4 ASSLDGSYGYT
13 . TRBV6-2/TRBV6-3 ASSYSAGGPVEQF
11 once TRBV3-1/TRBV3-2 ASSQGDRGSFT
14 . TRBV5-1 ASSAGTSGNTYEQY
13 once TRBV5-1 ASTLSPALFYEQY
15 . TRBV12-5 ASGLVSPSGSTGELF
9 . TRBV20-1 SARLVDEQY
16 . TRBV10-1 ASRSGTASVPEGQPQH
15 . TRBV11-2 ASSLVFGGGRDNEQF
13 . TRBV5-4 ASSPRASAPETQY
13 . TRBV6-5 ASTAPGQGLYGYT
10 . TRBV28 ASSFSYNEQF
13 . TRBV18 ASSSGQGGSDTQY
13 . TRBV5-1 ASSPNVQGTNGYT
14 . TRBV10-1 ASSESVGTSGYEQY
13 . TRBV19 ASKNTGGGGYEQY
13 . TRBV18 ASSPQEGYQETQY
14 . TRBV9 ASSVVSGIGTDTQY
11 . TRBV27 ASTSAGRSGYT
12 . TRBV20-1 SASRVAGEDTQY
13 . TRBV2 ASSARQVAKNIQY
11 . TRBV6-4 ASSKTGNQPQH